The entry below describes one T cell receptor beta chain. This sample stems from a study of OX40 agonist ivuxolimab in advanced cancers. The table came from immunoSEQ multiplex PCR; TCRdb's copy has only in-frame clones and leaves some out. Here the sample spans about 48,000 clones, roughly 90% being singletons. Germline CDR1 SGHAT, CDR2 FQNNGV. V was clipped by 3 bases and J by 15 bases, with 12 bases between them. This CDR3 region has 12 residues. Sequenced material: CD4+ or CD8+ T cells sorted from blood, taken in a trial of the OX40 agonist ivuxolimab. This TCR was recovered from an adult with an advanced solid tumor such as melanoma, head and neck, liver or kidney cancer. The chain links TRBV11-2 to TRBJ1-6, with a tentative D call TRBD1 (5 bases). The CDR3 bases are TGTGCCAGCAGCTTCGCTCCGGGGGTCCTCCACTTT. Amino acids: CASSFAPGVLHF.